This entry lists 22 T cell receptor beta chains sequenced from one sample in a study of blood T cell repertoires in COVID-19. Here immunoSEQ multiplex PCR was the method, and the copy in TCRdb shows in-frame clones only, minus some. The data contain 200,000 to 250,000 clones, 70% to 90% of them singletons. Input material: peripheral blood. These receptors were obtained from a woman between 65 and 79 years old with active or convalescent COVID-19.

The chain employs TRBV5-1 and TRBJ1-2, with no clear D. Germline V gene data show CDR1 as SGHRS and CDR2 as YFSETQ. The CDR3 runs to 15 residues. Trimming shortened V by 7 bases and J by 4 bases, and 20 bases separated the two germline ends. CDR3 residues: CASCPGVQLGYGYTF. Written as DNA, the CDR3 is TGCGCCAGCTGCCCAGGTGTTCAGCTGGGCTATGGCTACACCTTC.

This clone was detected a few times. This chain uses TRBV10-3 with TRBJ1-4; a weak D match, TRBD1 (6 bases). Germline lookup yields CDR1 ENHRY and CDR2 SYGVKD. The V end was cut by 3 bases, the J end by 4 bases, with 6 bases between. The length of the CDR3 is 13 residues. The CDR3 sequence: CAISEGGNEKLFF. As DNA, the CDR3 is TGTGCCATCAGTGAAGGGGGTAATGAAAAACTGTTTTTT.

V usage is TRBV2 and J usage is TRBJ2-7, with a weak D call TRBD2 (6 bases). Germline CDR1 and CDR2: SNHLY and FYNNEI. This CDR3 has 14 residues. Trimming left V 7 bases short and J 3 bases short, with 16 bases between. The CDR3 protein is CASTERGGSYEQYF. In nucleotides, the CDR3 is TGTGCCAGCACCGAGAGGGGAGGTAGCTACGAGCAGTACTTC.

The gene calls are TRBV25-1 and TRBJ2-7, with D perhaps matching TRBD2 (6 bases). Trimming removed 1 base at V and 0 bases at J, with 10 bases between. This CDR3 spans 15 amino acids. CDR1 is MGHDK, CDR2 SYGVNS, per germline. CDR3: CASSESGGNSYEQYF. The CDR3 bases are TGTGCCAGCAGTGAATCTGGAGGGAACTCCTACGAGCAGTACTTC.

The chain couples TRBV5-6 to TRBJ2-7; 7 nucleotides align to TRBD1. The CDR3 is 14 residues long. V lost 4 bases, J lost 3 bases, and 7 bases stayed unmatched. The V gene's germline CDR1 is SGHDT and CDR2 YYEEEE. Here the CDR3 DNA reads TGTGCCAGCAGCACGAGGACAGGACACTACGAGCAGTACTTC. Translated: CASSTRTGHYEQYF.

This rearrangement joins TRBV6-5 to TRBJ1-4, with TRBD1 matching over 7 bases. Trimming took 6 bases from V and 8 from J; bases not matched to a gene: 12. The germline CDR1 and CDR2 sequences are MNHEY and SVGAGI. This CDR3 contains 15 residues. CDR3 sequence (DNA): TGTGCCAGCAGCAGCCCCACAGGGGCGGACGAAAAACTGTTTTTT. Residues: CASSSPTGADEKLFF.

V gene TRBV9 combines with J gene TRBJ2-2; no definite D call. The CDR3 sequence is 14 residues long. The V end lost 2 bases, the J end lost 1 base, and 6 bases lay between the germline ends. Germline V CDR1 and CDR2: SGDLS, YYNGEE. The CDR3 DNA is TGTGCCAGCAGCGTCACAAGGAACACCGGGGAGCTGTTTTTT. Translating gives CASSVTRNTGELFF.

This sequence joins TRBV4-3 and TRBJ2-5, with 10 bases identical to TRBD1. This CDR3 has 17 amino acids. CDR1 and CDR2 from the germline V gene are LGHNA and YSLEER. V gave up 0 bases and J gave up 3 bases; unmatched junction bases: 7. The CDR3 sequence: CASSQDWDRGGEETQYF. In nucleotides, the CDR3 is TGCGCCAGCAGCCAAGATTGGGACAGGGGAGGAGAAGAGACCCAGTACTTC.

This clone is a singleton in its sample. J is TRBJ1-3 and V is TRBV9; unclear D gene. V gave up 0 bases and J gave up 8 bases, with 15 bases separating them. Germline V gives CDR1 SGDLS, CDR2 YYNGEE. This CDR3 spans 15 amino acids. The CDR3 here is CASSVEGALRDTIYF. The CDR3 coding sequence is TGTGCCAGCAGCGTAGAAGGAGCTCTTCGGGACACCATATATTTT.

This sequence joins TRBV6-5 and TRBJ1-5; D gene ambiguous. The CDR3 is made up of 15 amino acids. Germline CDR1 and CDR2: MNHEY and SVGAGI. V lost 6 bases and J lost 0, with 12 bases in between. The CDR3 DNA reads TGTGCCAGCAGCCAAGATGGCCTTAGCAATCAGCCCCAGCATTTT. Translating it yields CASSQDGLSNQPQHF.

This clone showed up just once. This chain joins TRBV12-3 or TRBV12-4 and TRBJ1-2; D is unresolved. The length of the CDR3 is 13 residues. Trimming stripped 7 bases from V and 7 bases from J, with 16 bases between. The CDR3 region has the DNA TGTGCCAGCACTCCTCGAACAAGTCGTGGCTACACCTTC. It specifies CASTPRTSRGYTF.

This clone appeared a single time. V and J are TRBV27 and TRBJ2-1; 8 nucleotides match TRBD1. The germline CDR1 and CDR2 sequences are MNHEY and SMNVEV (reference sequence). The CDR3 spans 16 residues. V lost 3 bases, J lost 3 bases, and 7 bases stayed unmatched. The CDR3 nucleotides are TGTGCCAGCAGTTTTTCAGGGGGCCTCCACTACAATGAGCAGTTCTTC. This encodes CASSFSGGLHYNEQFF.

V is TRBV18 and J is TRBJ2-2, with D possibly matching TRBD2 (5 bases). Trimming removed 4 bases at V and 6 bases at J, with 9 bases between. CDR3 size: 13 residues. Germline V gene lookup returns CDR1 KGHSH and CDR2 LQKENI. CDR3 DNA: TGTGCCAGCTCACTACGGGATTCCGGGGAGCTGTTTTTT. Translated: CASSLRDSGELFF.

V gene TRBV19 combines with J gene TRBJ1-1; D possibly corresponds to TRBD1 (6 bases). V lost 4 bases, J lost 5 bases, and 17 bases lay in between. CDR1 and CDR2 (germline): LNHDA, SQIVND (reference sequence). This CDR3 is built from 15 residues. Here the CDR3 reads CASSKGDKGETEAFF. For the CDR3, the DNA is TGTGCCAGTAGTAAGGGGGACAAGGGGGAAACTGAAGCTTTCTTT.

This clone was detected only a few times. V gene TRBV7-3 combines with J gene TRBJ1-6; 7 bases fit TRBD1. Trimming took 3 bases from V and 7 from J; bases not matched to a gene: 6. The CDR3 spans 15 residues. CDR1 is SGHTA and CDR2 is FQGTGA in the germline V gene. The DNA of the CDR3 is TGTGCCAGCAGCTTTGACAGGGCCGGGAATTCACCCCTCCACTTT. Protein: CASSFDRAGNSPLHF.

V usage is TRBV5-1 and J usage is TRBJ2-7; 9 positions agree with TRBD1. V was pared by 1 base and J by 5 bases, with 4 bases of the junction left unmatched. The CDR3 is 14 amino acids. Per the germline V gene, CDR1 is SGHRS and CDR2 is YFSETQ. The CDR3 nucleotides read TGCGCCAGCAGCTTGAGTAGGACAGGGGACGAGCAGTACTTC. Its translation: CASSLSRTGDEQYF.

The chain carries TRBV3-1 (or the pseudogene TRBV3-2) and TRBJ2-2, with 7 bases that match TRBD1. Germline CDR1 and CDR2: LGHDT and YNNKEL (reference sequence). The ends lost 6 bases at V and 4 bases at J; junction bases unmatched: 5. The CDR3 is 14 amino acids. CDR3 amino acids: CASRPGQPTGELFF. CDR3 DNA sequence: TGTGCCAGCAGACCGGGACAGCCCACCGGGGAGCTGTTTTTT.

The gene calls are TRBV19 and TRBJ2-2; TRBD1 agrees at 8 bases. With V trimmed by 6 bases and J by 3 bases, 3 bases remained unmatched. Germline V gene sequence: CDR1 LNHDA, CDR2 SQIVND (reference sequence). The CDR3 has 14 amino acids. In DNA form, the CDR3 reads TGTGCCAGTAGAGACAGGGGCGACACCGGGGAGCTGTTTTTT. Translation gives CASRDRGDTGELFF.

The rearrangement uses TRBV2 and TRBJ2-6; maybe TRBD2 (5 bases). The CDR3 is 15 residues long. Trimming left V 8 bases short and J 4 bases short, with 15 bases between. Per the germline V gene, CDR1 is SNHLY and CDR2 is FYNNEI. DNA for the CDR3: TGTGCCAGCGGGAGAGACAAACTCGGGGCCAACGTCCTGACTTTC. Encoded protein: CASGRDKLGANVLTF.

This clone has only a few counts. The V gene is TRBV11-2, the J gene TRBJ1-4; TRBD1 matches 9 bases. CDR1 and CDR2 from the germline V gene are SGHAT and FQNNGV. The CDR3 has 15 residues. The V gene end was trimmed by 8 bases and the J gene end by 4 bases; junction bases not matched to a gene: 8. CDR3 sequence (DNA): TGTGCCAGCGCCTCACCGGGACAGGGTAATGAAAAACTGTTTTTT. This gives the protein CASASPGQGNEKLFF.

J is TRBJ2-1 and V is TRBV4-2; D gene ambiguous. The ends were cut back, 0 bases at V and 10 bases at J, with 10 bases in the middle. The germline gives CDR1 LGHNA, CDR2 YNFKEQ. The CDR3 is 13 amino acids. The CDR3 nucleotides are TGTGCCAGCAGCCAAGATTTAGTAAACGAGCAGTTCTTC. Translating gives CASSQDLVNEQFF.

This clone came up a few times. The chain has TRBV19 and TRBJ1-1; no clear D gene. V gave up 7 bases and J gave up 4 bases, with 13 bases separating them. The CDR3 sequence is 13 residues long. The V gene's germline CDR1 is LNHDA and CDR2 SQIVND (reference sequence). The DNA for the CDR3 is TGTGCCAGTACCCTAGCTGTAGGCACTGAAGCTTTCTTT. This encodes CASTLAVGTEAFF.